A single sample is the source of the 21 T cell receptor beta chains below, sequenced in a study of cytomegalovirus exposure and HLA in healthy donors. The primer mix had 60 Vbeta and 13 Jbeta primers. The method was immunoSEQ multiplex PCR; TCRdb's version includes in-frame clones alone and lacks a portion of them. The repertoire has roughly 93,000 clones, about four fifths of them found once; the top ten carry around 7%. What was sequenced was PBMCs. These receptors originate from a man aged 25-45 years in good health and CMV-seronegative.

V is TRBV30 and J is TRBJ2-5; D is unclear. The J call may be mistaken, given a closer DNA end match to TRBJ2-7. Germline CDR1 is GTSNPN and CDR2 is SVGIG (reference sequence). This CDR3 contains 14 residues. DNA of the CDR3: TGTGCCTGGAGTGTACCCAAACAGTCCTACGAGCAGTACTTC. Its protein is CAWSVPKQSYEQYF.

The chain carries TRBV30 and TRBJ2-1; 8 bases are shared with TRBD2. This CDR3 is built from 14 residues. The trim removed 1 base at V and 4 bases at J, leaving 3 bases unmatched. Germline V gives CDR1 GTSNPN, CDR2 SVGIG (reference sequence). DNA for the CDR3: TGTGCCTGGAGTGAGCGGGGGATTTACAATGAGCAGTTCTTC. As protein: CAWSERGIYNEQFF.

The sample holds one count of this clone. J is TRBJ2-2 and V is TRBV4-3; 9 nucleotides align to TRBD2. The CDR3 sequence is 16 residues long. With V trimmed by 0 bases and J by 9 bases, 8 bases remained unmatched. CDR1 LGHNA and CDR2 YSLEER come from the germline V gene. Written as DNA, the CDR3 is TGCGCCAGCAGCCAAGAGACGACTAGCGGAGGGAGGGAGCTGTTTTTT. Translating gives CASSQETTSGGRELFF.

The chain recombines TRBV7-8 with TRBJ2-7; a weak D match, TRBD1 (5 bases). V dropped 5 bases and J dropped 1 base, with 21 bases sitting between them. Germline V gene lookup returns CDR1 SGHVS and CDR2 FQNEAQ. This CDR3 is built from 17 residues. The CDR3 sequence is CASSAQILADTSYEQYF. DNA for the CDR3: TGTGCCAGCAGCGCACAGATTCTTGCGGACACATCCTACGAGCAGTACTTC.

V and J are TRBV19 and TRBJ1-5; TRBD1 matches at 7 bases. Germline loops: CDR1 LNHDA, CDR2 SQIVND (reference sequence). The CDR3 contains 16 residues. The V and J ends lost 7 bases and 3 bases, in that order; junction bases with no gene match: 12. The CDR3 protein is CASINTRTGVNQPQHF. The CDR3, as DNA: TGTGCCAGTATCAACACCAGAACAGGGGTCAATCAGCCCCAGCATTTT.

The rearrangement links TRBV9 to TRBJ2-3; D remains unclear. Per germline, CDR1 SGDLS and CDR2 YYNGEE. V was clipped by 3 bases and J by 4 bases, with 18 bases between them. There are 16 residues in the CDR3. The CDR3 loop is CASSETDLFHADTQYF. CDR3 nucleotide sequence: TGTGCCAGCAGCGAAACAGATCTGTTTCATGCAGATACGCAGTATTTT.

A few counts support this clone. The CDR3 coding sequence is TGTGCCAGCAGCCCGGGGACTAGCAACGAGCAGTACTTC. The encoded protein is CASSPGTSNEQYF. The chain couples TRBV5-4 to TRBJ2-7; TRBD2 matches 9 bases. J was trimmed by 5 bases and V by 4 bases; bases with no gene match: 4. Germline V gives CDR1 SGHNT, CDR2 YYREEE (reference sequence). CDR3 size: 13 residues.

The J gene is TRBJ2-7, the V gene TRBV13; 10 positions agree with TRBD1. CDR3 length: 16 amino acids. Germline CDR1 and CDR2: PRHDT and FYEKMQ (reference sequence). With V trimmed by 4 bases and J by 1 base, 7 bases remained unmatched. Written as DNA, the CDR3 is TGTGCCAGCAGCTCAAAAGGGACAGGGGCATCCTACGAGCAGTACTTC. It specifies CASSSKGTGASYEQYF.

The chain carries TRBV5-4 and TRBJ2-7; TRBD1 aligns across 9 bases. CDR1 and CDR2 (germline): SGHNT, YYREEE (reference sequence). This CDR3 has 15 residues. V gave up 4 bases and J gave up 7 bases; unmatched junction bases: 12. The chain's CDR3 is CASSLGGQGFREQYF. In nucleotides, the CDR3 is TGTGCCAGCAGCCTAGGAGGACAGGGGTTTCGAGAGCAGTACTTC. Looking up the rest from reference TRBV5-4 and TRBJ2-7 gives the full variable domain: ETGVTQSPTHLIKTRGQQVTLRCSSQSGHNTVSWYQQALGQGPQFIFQYYREEENGRGNFPPRFSGLQFPNYSSELNVNALELDDSALYLCASSLGGQGFREQYFGPGTRLTVT.

The V gene is TRBV27, the J gene TRBJ2-7; 7 nucleotides line up with TRBD1. In germline, CDR1 is MNHEY, CDR2 SMNVEV (reference sequence). V was clipped by 4 bases and J by 2 bases; unmatched bases: 5. This CDR3 is 14 amino acids long. CDR3 sequence reads: CASSYTGTAYEQYF. CDR3 sequence (DNA): TGTGCCAGCAGTTATACCGGGACAGCCTACGAGCAGTACTTC.

The rearrangement joins TRBV2 to TRBJ1-2; no clear D gene. CDR3 length: 12 amino acids. V was trimmed by 10 bases and J by 6 bases, leaving 15 bases between them. CDR1 SNHLY and CDR2 FYNNEI come from the germline V gene. The CDR3, as DNA: TGTGCCACCCGGGAGGGATACGATGGCTACACCTTC. Its translation is CATREGYDGYTF.

The chain recombines TRBV6-5 with TRBJ2-7; perhaps TRBD1 as D (7 bases). The CDR3 spans 15 residues. Germline CDR1 and CDR2: MNHEY and SVGAGI. V lost 5 bases, J lost 5 bases, and 19 bases lay in between. As DNA, the CDR3 is TGTGCCAGCAGTGGCCTGAGGGGGGACAGCGACGAGCAGTACTTC. As protein: CASSGLRGDSDEQYF.

In this sample, this clone turned up once. The chain is built from TRBV25-1 and TRBJ2-7, with 8 bases that match TRBD1. Germline CDR1 and CDR2: MGHDK and SYGVNS. Losses at the gene ends were 3 bases for V and 3 bases for J; bases not matched to a gene: 7. The CDR3 is made up of 15 amino acids. DNA of the CDR3: TGTGCCAGCAGTGACCCGGGACAGGAGTTCTACGAGCAGTACTTC. Its translation: CASSDPGQEFYEQYF.

V and J are TRBV27 and TRBJ2-6, with 7 nucleotides matching TRBD2. V lost 4 bases to trimming and J lost 4 bases; unmatched junction nucleotides: 7. The CDR3 is made up of 16 amino acids. CDR1 is MNHEY and CDR2 is SMNVEV in the germline V gene (reference sequence). CDR3: CASSWYGGEGANVLTF. CDR3 nucleotides: TGTGCCAGCAGTTGGTATGGGGGGGAGGGGGCCAACGTCCTGACTTTC. The variable domain in full, with the rest retrieved from reference TRBV27 and TRBJ2-6, is EAQVTQNPRYLITVTGKKLTVTCSQNMNHEYMSWYRQDPGLGLRQIYYSMNVEVTDKGDVPEGYKVSRKEKRNFPLILESPSPNQTSLYFCASSWYGGEGANVLTFGAGSRLTVL.

The V call is TRBV10-1, the J call TRBJ2-1; possible D gene TRBD2, 7 bases. In germline, CDR1 is WNHNN, CDR2 SYGVQD (reference sequence). V was cut by 0 bases and J by 4 bases, with 13 bases left in between. This CDR3 comprises 16 residues. CDR3 sequence (DNA): TGCGCCAGCAGTGAGTCTAGGGGGGGCACTTACAATGAGCAGTTCTTC. It yields the protein CASSESRGGTYNEQFF.

This clone ranks as medium-sized. Other DNA sequences within the sample encode an identical CDR3. This sequence joins TRBV4-3 and TRBJ2-3; 7 bases align to TRBD1. J was trimmed by 2 bases and V by 1 base; bases with no gene match: 3. Germline V gene data show CDR1 as LGHNA and CDR2 as YSLEER. CDR3 length equals 15 residues. As DNA, the CDR3 is TGCGCCAGCAGCCAAGGAGGGGGCGTCACAGATACGCAGTATTTT. Translation: CASSQGGGVTDTQYF.

By share, this clone counts as medium-sized. This chain uses TRBV14 with TRBJ2-2, with D possibly matching TRBD1 (5 bases). CDR1 and CDR2 (germline): SGHDN, FVKESK. With 2 bases removed from V and 7 bases from J, the gap between germline ends came to 20 bases. This CDR3 has 17 residues. The CDR3 reads CASSQLQGPKSSGELFF. In DNA form, the CDR3 reads TGTGCCAGCAGCCAACTCCAGGGCCCTAAGTCCAGCGGGGAGCTGTTTTTT.

The chain uses TRBV6-5 and TRBJ1-3; 7 positions agree with TRBD1. The CDR3 totals 14 residues. Germline loops: CDR1 MNHEY, CDR2 SVGAGI. V lost 5 bases and J lost 8; bases outside the gene matches: 9. The CDR3 DNA follows: TGTGCCAGCAGTCTTACAGGGGCGATAGACACCATATATTTT. Translating it yields CASSLTGAIDTIYF.

This clone was detected only once. The CDR3, as DNA: TGTGCCAGTAGCTCCGAGACAGGGTCGGTAGGCTACACCTTC. It is translated as CASSSETGSVGYTF. V is TRBV19 and J is TRBJ1-2; 7 nucleotides match TRBD1. After removal of 6 bases from V and 8 bases from J, the junction contained 12 bases not matched to a gene. Germline CDR1 is LNHDA and CDR2 is SQIVND (reference sequence). The CDR3 contains 14 residues.

The J gene is TRBJ1-5, the V gene TRBV18, with 9 bases fitting TRBD1. V shed 6 bases and J 3 bases; nucleotides not matched to a gene: 9. The CDR3 runs to 16 residues. Germline V gene sequence: CDR1 KGHSH, CDR2 LQKENI. CDR3 DNA: TGTGCCAGCTCTCTAACAGGGGGCAGGGCCAATCAGCCCCAGCATTTT. Its translation is CASSLTGGRANQPQHF. The whole variable domain, filled in from reference TRBV18 and TRBJ1-5, reads NAGVMQNPRHLVRRRGQEARLRCSPMKGHSHVYWYRQLPEEGLKFMVYLQKENIIDESGMPKERFSAEFPKEGPSILRIQQVVRGDSAAYFCASSLTGGRANQPQHFGDGTRLSIL.

This sequence joins TRBV28 and TRBJ1-1, with D possibly being TRBD1 (6 bases). This CDR3 has 14 amino acids. V was shortened by 2 bases and J by 3 bases, with 10 bases between the two germline ends. Germline V CDR1 and CDR2: MDHEN, SYDVKM. The DNA of the CDR3 is TGTGCCAGCAGTTTACCCGACAGGTACACTGAAGCTTTCTTT. The encoded protein is CASSLPDRYTEAFF.